This paragraph covers one T cell receptor beta chain sequence. This entry comes from a study of blood T cell repertoires in COVID-19. Turning to the study itself: Sources were T cells, B-cell-depleted T cells, or PBMCs; the material itself was cDNA or gDNA.

Trimming removed 5 bases from V and 6 bases from J; junction bases left unmatched: 4. The V gene's germline CDR1 is LNHNV and CDR2 YYDKDF (reference sequence). The CDR3 covers 14 residues. The table came from immunoSEQ multiplex PCR; TCRdb's copy has only in-frame clones and leaves some out. The sample lists 150,000 to 200,000 clones; roughly 85% were seen once. This TCR was sampled from a human donor with acute or convalescent COVID-19. The donor label of this sample is uncertain. Sequencing was carried out using peripheral blood. The chain has TRBV15 and TRBJ1-6; 7 positions agree with TRBD1. The DNA for the CDR3 is TGTGCCACCAGCTACGGACAGGTTAATTCACCCCTCCACTTT. This gives the protein CATSYGQVNSPLHF.